This record looks at one TCR beta chain sequence and its context. This may stem from a read error, because a much larger clone lies one nucleotide away. These data belong to a study of molecular identifiers for immune sequencing clone quantification. Library preparation followed earlier protocols using designated TCR primers. Each CDR3 protein is one row after TCRdb ran MiXCR on the PCR reads. Counted here are approximately 90,000 distinct CDR3 sequences, approximately 25% occurring once; the ten biggest clones make up 0.94%. In the sort, naive CD8 T cells were defined as CD8+CD4-CCR7+CD45RA+. Input material: naive CD8+ T cells from blood, with Jurkat cell RNA spiked in. The subset is: FACS-sorted CD8+CD4-CCR7+CD45RA+ naive T cells. This clonotype was obtained from a human donor in good health. Some libraries in this study had Jurkat cell RNA spiked in.

The CDR3 nucleotides are TGTGCCAGCAGACTTATGATTGGGGCACCCGGGGAGCTGTTTTTT. It translates to CASRLMIGAPGELFF. This rearrangement joins TRBV28 to TRBJ2-2, with D perhaps matching TRBD1 (5 bases). Germline CDR1 reads MDHEN; CDR2 reads SYDVKM. The CDR3 spans 15 residues. V was clipped by 6 bases and J by 6 bases, with 17 bases between them.